These T cell receptor beta chains were read from a single sample in a study of blood T cell repertoires in COVID-19. Sequenced by immunoSEQ multiplex PCR; TCRdb stores in-frame clones only, minus some. The sample carries fewer than 35,000 clones, around 90% recorded once. Sequencing was carried out using peripheral blood. These TCRs come from a man aged 45-65 years with active or convalescent COVID-19. CDR3s include the opening cysteine and the closing phenylalanine or tryptophan. The D gene is left open where the match is weak. Rows give clone size only sometimes, using once, few, many, or a class for an expanded clone.

CDR3 DNA: TGTGCCAGCAGTGAAAACCCGGGGGGCCTTTACAATGAGCAGTTCTTC
CDR3 protein: CASSENPGGLYNEQFF
V gene: TRBV2
J gene: TRBJ2-1
clone size: NA
D gene: NA

CDR3 DNA: TGTGCCAGCTCACCACCGGGACAGGGGGGAGCTGGAGAGCAGTACTTC
CDR3 protein: CASSPPGQGGAGEQYF
V gene: TRBV18
J gene: TRBJ2-7
clone size: NA
D gene: TRBD1

CDR3 DNA: TGCGCCAGCAGCCAAGATTTGGAGGGTAGCGGCACAGATACGCAGTATTTT
CDR3 protein: CASSQDLEGSGTDTQYF
V gene: TRBV4-3
J gene: TRBJ2-3
clone size: NA
D gene: NA

CDR3 DNA: TGTGCCAGCAGTGTAGTGGATGAGCAGTTCTTC
CDR3 protein: CASSVVDEQFF
V gene: TRBV2
J gene: TRBJ2-1
clone size: NA
D gene: NA

CDR3 DNA: TGTGCCAGAAGCTTGCAACCGGGACAGGGTTCCTACGAGCAGTACTTC
CDR3 protein: CARSLQPGQGSYEQYF
V gene: TRBV5-3
J gene: TRBJ2-7
clone size: NA
D gene: TRBD1

CDR3 DNA: TGTGCCAGCAGCGCTTACAGGGAAACAGATACGCAGTATTTT
CDR3 protein: CASSAYRETDTQYF
V gene: TRBV9
J gene: TRBJ2-3
clone size: NA
D gene: NA

CDR3 DNA: TGTGCCAGCAAACGTCCCGGGACAGGGTTCGAGCAGTACTTC
CDR3 protein: CASKRPGTGFEQYF
V gene: TRBV2
J gene: TRBJ2-7
clone size: NA
D gene: TRBD1

CDR3 DNA: TGTGCCACCGACAGATCAACTAATGAAAAACTGTTTTTT
CDR3 protein: CATDRSTNEKLFF
V gene: TRBV2
J gene: TRBJ1-4
clone size: once
D gene: NA

CDR3 DNA: TGTGCCAGCAGCTTACGTACAGGGCTAAGGGAGACCCAGTACTTC
CDR3 protein: CASSLRTGLRETQYF
V gene: TRBV7-2
J gene: TRBJ2-5
clone size: NA
D gene: NA

CDR3 DNA: TGTGCCAGCTCCAGTCTAGCGAGCTACGAGCAGTACTTC
CDR3 protein: CASSSLASYEQYF
V gene: TRBV18
J gene: TRBJ2-7
clone size: NA
D gene: NA

CDR3 DNA: TGTGCCAGCAGTTACTCGCGTTCCTCCTACTTAGCCAAAAACATTCAGTACTTC
CDR3 protein: CASSYSRSSYLAKNIQYF
V gene: TRBV6-2/TRBV6-3
J gene: TRBJ2-4
clone size: NA
D gene: NA

CDR3 DNA: TGTGCCAGTAGTATTGCGGTCGGGTCCTACGAGCAGTACTTC
CDR3 protein: CASSIAVGSYEQYF
V gene: TRBV19
J gene: TRBJ2-7
clone size: NA
D gene: NA

CDR3 DNA: TGCAGCATCGGGGGGTCGACAAATTACGAGCAGTACTTC
CDR3 protein: CSIGGSTNYEQYF
V gene: TRBV29-1
J gene: TRBJ2-7
clone size: NA
D gene: TRBD2

CDR3 DNA: TGTGCCAGCAGCTTCAGTGCGGGGGGCTCGAACACTGAAGCTTTCTTT
CDR3 protein: CASSFSAGGSNTEAFF
V gene: TRBV7-2
J gene: TRBJ1-1
clone size: NA
D gene: NA

CDR3 DNA: TGTGCCAGTTCCGGGACAGGGGTCCCCTACGAGCAGTACTTC
CDR3 protein: CASSGTGVPYEQYF
V gene: TRBV19
J gene: TRBJ2-7
clone size: NA
D gene: TRBD1

CDR3 DNA: TGTGCCAGCAGTTCCCACCGGACAGGGGAGATCACAGATACGCAGTATTTT
CDR3 protein: CASSSHRTGEITDTQYF
V gene: TRBV28
J gene: TRBJ2-3
clone size: few
D gene: TRBD1

CDR3 DNA: TGTGCCAGCAGGAGACTAGCGGGAACCCCGTACAATGAGCAGTTCTTC
CDR3 protein: CASRRLAGTPYNEQFF
V gene: TRBV19
J gene: TRBJ2-1
clone size: NA
D gene: TRBD2

CDR3 DNA: TGTGCCAGTAGTCCCATGGGGACCGCGGGGCGTGGTGAAAAACTGTTTTTT
CDR3 protein: CASSPMGTAGRGEKLFF
V gene: TRBV19
J gene: TRBJ1-4
clone size: once
D gene: NA

CDR3 DNA: TGTGCCACCAGCAGAGATCTGGCAGGTTCCTACAATGAGCAGTTCTTC
CDR3 protein: CATSRDLAGSYNEQFF
V gene: TRBV15
J gene: TRBJ2-1
clone size: few
D gene: NA

CDR3 DNA: TGTGCCAGTAGGACAGGGGGCACTGAAGCTTTCTTT
CDR3 protein: CASRTGGTEAFF
V gene: TRBV19
J gene: TRBJ1-1
clone size: few
D gene: TRBD1

CDR3 DNA: TGTGCCAGCAGTCCTGATACAGGGAGAGGGGTTACTACGGCCGAGCAGTACTTC
CDR3 protein: CASSPDTGRGVTTAEQYF
V gene: TRBV27
J gene: TRBJ2-7
clone size: NA
D gene: NA

CDR3 DNA: TGTGCCAGCAGATATTCTGGACAGGGACTACAAGAGACCCAGTACTTC
CDR3 protein: CASRYSGQGLQETQYF
V gene: TRBV6-6
J gene: TRBJ2-5
clone size: NA
D gene: NA